These T cell receptor beta chains were read from a single sample in a study of read filtering for tumor transcriptome and immune sequencing. One entry per CDR3 protein results from TCRdb running MiXCR on the reads. The table has 130,000 or so distinct CDR3 sequences, 13% seen once. Source material: a population of CD138-negative cells sorted from bone marrow. The receptors were sampled from a donor aged 40 or older with multiple myeloma. CDR3s include the opening cysteine and the closing phenylalanine or tryptophan. A D gene is named only where the DNA matches it firmly. Rows may omit the clone size; those that give it use once, few, many or a size class.

v_call: TRBV12-3/TRBV12-4
cdr3_length: 16
j_call: TRBJ2-1
d_call: .
clone_size: .
cdr3_aa: CASSLYRLNSYNEQFF
cdr3_nt: TGTGCCAGCAGTCTTTACAGGTTGAACTCCTACAATGAGCAGTTCTTC

v_call: TRBV4-3
cdr3_length: 16
j_call: TRBJ2-1
d_call: .
clone_size: many
cdr3_aa: CASSQGSLPASNEQFF
cdr3_nt: TGCGCCAGCAGCCAAGGGTCACTACCCGCCAGCAATGAGCAGTTCTTC

v_call: TRBV24-1
cdr3_length: 12
j_call: TRBJ2-7
d_call: .
clone_size: many
cdr3_aa: CATSDPGNEQYF
cdr3_nt: TGTGCCACCAGTGATCCCGGCAACGAGCAGTACTTC

v_call: TRBV11-2
cdr3_length: 18
j_call: TRBJ2-1
d_call: TRBD2
clone_size: few
cdr3_aa: CASSAYGGTSGRNNEQFF
cdr3_nt: TGTGCCAGCAGCGCCTATGGAGGAACTAGCGGGAGGAATAATGAGCAGTTCTTC

v_call: TRBV7-3
cdr3_length: 14
j_call: TRBJ1-1
d_call: .
clone_size: many
cdr3_aa: CASSFGGGNTEAFF
cdr3_nt: TGTGCCAGCAGCTTCGGGGGCGGGAACACTGAAGCTTTCTTT

v_call: TRBV18
cdr3_length: 10
j_call: TRBJ2-5
d_call: .
clone_size: many
cdr3_aa: CASSEETQYF
cdr3_nt: TGTGCCAGCTCAGAAGAGACCCAGTACTTC

v_call: TRBV12-3/TRBV12-4
cdr3_length: 12
j_call: TRBJ1-1
d_call: .
clone_size: many
cdr3_aa: CASRWGGTEAFF
cdr3_nt: TGTGCCAGCAGATGGGGCGGTACTGAAGCTTTCTTT

v_call: TRBV20-1
cdr3_length: 16
j_call: TRBJ1-1
d_call: .
clone_size: many
cdr3_aa: CSAPRVGRGRGTEAFF
cdr3_nt: TGCAGTGCTCCCCGGGTAGGCAGGGGTCGCGGCACTGAAGCTTTCTTT

v_call: TRBV24-1
cdr3_length: 13
j_call: TRBJ2-6
d_call: TRBD1
clone_size: many
cdr3_aa: CATSDLGTGPLTF
cdr3_nt: TGTGCCACCAGTGATTTAGGGACAGGTCCTCTGACTTTC

v_call: TRBV6-2/TRBV6-3
cdr3_length: 12
j_call: TRBJ1-5
d_call: .
clone_size: many
cdr3_aa: CASGTSNQPQHF
cdr3_nt: TGTGCCAGCGGGACATCTAATCAGCCCCAGCATTTT

v_call: TRBV7-8
cdr3_length: 15
j_call: TRBJ2-1
d_call: TRBD2
clone_size: .
cdr3_aa: CASSSWPTSANEQFF
cdr3_nt: TGTGCCAGCAGCTCCTGGCCGACTAGCGCCAATGAGCAGTTCTTC

v_call: TRBV7-9
cdr3_length: 15
j_call: TRBJ2-5
d_call: TRBD1
clone_size: many
cdr3_aa: CASSRGTGPWETQYF
cdr3_nt: TGTGCCAGCAGCCGAGGGACAGGTCCTTGGGAGACCCAGTACTTC